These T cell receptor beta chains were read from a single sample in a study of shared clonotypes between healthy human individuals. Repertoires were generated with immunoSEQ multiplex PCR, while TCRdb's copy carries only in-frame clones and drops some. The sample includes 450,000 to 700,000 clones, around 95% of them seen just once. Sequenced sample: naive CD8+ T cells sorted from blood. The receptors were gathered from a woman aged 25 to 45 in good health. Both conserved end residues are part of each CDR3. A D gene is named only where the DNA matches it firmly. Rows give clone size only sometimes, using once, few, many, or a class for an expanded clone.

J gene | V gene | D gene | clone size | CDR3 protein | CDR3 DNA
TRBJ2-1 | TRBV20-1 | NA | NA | CSATPMHEQFF | TGCAGTGCAACACCAATGCATGAGCAGTTCTTC
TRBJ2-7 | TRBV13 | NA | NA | CASSTTLTSGTSYEQYF | TGTGCCAGCAGCACGACCCTTACCTCCGGGACCTCCTACGAGCAGTACTTC
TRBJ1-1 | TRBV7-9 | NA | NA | CASRPDSRNTEAFF | TGTGCCAGCCGGCCAGATTCAAGGAACACTGAAGCTTTCTTT
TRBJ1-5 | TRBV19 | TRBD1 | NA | CASSLSGGARQPQHF | TGTGCCAGTAGTTTGTCAGGGGGCGCAAGGCAGCCCCAGCATTTT
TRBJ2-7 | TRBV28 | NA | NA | CASSLWTRGPSVEQYF | TGTGCCAGCAGTTTATGGACCCGGGGACCCTCTGTAGAGCAGTACTTC
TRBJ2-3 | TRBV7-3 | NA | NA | CASSQVTSFSTDTQYF | TGTGCCAGCAGCCAGGTTACTAGCTTTAGCACAGATACGCAGTATTTT
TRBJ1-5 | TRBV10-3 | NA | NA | CAISSGGLLFDQPQHF | TGTGCCATCAGTTCTGGGGGACTTTTATTCGATCAGCCCCAGCATTTT
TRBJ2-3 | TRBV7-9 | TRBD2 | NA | CASSPLLAGRNTDTQYF | TGTGCCAGCAGCCCGCTACTAGCGGGAAGAAACACAGATACGCAGTATTTT
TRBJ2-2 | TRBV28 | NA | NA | CASSLIRRNTGELFF | TGTGCCAGCAGTTTAATCCGGCGGAACACCGGGGAGCTGTTTTTT
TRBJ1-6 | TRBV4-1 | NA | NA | CASSQESGHNSPLHF | TGCGCCAGCAGCCAAGAGTCAGGGCATAATTCACCCCTCCACTTT
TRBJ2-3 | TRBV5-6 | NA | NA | CASSLHVGSADTQYF | TGTGCCAGCAGCTTGCATGTTGGGTCAGCGGATACGCAGTATTTT
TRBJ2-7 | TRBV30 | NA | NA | CAWGGGRDLGEQYF | TGTGCCTGGGGAGGAGGCCGGGACCTGGGCGAGCAGTACTTC
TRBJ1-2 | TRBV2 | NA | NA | CASSEIGPATNYGYTF | TGTGCCAGCAGTGAAATTGGACCGGCAACTAACTATGGCTACACCTTC
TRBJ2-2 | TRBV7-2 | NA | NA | CASSSSPGTGELFF | TGTGCCAGCAGCTCCTCACCAGGGACCGGGGAGCTGTTTTTT
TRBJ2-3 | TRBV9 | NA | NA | CASSVGTISGDTQYF | TGTGCCAGCAGCGTAGGGACCATAAGTGGGGATACGCAGTATTTT
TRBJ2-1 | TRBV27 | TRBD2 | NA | CASSLWRGTSGRKQFF | TGTGCCAGCAGTTTATGGCGGGGGACTAGCGGGAGAAAGCAGTTCTTC
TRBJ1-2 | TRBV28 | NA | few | CASSLGGNYGYTF | TGTGCCAGCAGTTTAGGGGGGAACTATGGCTACACCTTC
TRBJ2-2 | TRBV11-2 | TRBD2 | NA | CASSSNILTSGNTGELFF | TGTGCCAGCAGCTCTAATATTCTGACTAGCGGAAACACCGGGGAGCTGTTTTTT
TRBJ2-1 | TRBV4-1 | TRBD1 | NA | CASSQRDRDRYNEQFF | TGCGCCAGCAGTCAACGCGACAGGGATCGGTACAATGAGCAGTTCTTC
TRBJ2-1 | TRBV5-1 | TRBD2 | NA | CASSLAASGRGSYNEQFF | TGCGCCAGCAGCTTGGCCGCTAGCGGGAGGGGATCCTACAATGAGCAGTTCTTC
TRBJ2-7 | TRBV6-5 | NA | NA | CASSSPSYEQYF | TGTGCCAGCAGTTCCCCCTCCTACGAGCAGTACTTC
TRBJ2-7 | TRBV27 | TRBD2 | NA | CASGLAVYEQYF | TGTGCCAGTGGGCTAGCGGTCTACGAGCAGTACTTC
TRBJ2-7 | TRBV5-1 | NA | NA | CASSLMDRVYEQYF | TGCGCCAGCAGCTTGATGGACAGAGTGTACGAGCAGTACTTC
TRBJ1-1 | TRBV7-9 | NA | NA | CASSLAQGSLEAFF | TGTGCCAGCAGCTTAGCTCAGGGTTCCCTTGAAGCTTTCTTT
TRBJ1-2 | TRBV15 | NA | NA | CATSRDLSGSYGYTF | TGTGCCACCAGCAGAGATCTATCGGGGAGCTATGGCTACACCTTC
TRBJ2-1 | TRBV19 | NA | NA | CASSIGYNEQFF | TGTGCCAGTAGTATTGGCTACAATGAGCAGTTCTTC
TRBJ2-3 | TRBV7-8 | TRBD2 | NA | CASSLEGTSGSISSDTQYF | TGTGCCAGCAGCTTAGAGGGGACTAGCGGGAGCATTTCCTCAGATACGCAGTATTTT
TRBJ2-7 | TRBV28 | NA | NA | CASSFPGSSSYEQYF | TGTGCCAGCAGTTTCCCGGGGTCTAGCTCCTACGAGCAGTACTTC
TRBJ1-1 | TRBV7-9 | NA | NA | CASSTRDDPEAFF | TGTGCCAGCAGCACCCGGGACGACCCTGAAGCTTTCTTT